Presented here are 20 T cell receptor beta chains from one specimen sequenced in a study of CD4 T cells in relation to SARS-CoV-2 and coronaviruses. Unexposed donor CD4+ T cells date from about 2011-2018, before the COVID-19 pandemic. Isolation of CD4+ T cells took place after around 11 days in culture. These receptors have no known antigen. Measured with immunoSEQ multiplex PCR; TCRdb has only the in-frame clones, and not every one. The table records about 18,000 clones, 70% to 80% of them present only once. Sequenced sample: CD4+ T cells from PBMCs, cultured in vitro. These receptors all stem from a human donor in good health.

This clone was detected only a few times. The genes are TRBV30 and TRBJ1-5; tentatively, D is TRBD1 (5 bases). Trimming pared 0 bases from V and 4 bases from J, leaving 10 bases between. The CDR3 has 14 residues. Per the germline V gene, CDR1 is GTSNPN and CDR2 is SVGIG (reference sequence). CDR3 nucleotides: TGTGCCTGGAGTGTACGGGCAGGGAATCAGCCCCAGCATTTT. As protein: CAWSVRAGNQPQHF.

The chain combines TRBV4-1 with TRBJ2-2, with D perhaps given as TRBD1 or TRBD2 (5 bases each). Germline CDR1 is MGHRA and CDR2 is YSYEKL. V was clipped by 4 bases and J by 10 bases, with 19 bases between them. This CDR3 has 15 amino acids. This chain's CDR3 is CASSLRGSGPEELFF. The DNA of the CDR3 is TGCGCCAGCAGCCTAAGGGGAAGCGGCCCTGAGGAGCTGTTTTTT.

The chain combines TRBV6-5 with TRBJ2-3, with D unresolved. V dropped 4 bases and J dropped 6 bases, with 14 bases sitting between them. CDR1 MNHEY and CDR2 SVGAGI come from the germline V gene. This CDR3 contains 14 residues. This CDR3 is CASSSTSSTDTQYF. The CDR3 nucleotides read TGTGCCAGCAGTTCTACGTCCTCCACTGATACGCAGTATTTT.

This chain joins TRBV7-7 and TRBJ2-5; D may be TRBD1 (6 bases). Germline values: CDR1 SSHAT, CDR2 FNYEAQ (reference sequence). The CDR3 length is 13 residues. The ends were cut back, 4 bases at V and 2 bases at J, with 8 bases in the middle. The CDR3 DNA reads TGTGCCAGCAGCTCCGGACAGCAAGAGACCCAGTACTTC. It specifies CASSSGQQETQYF.

CDR3 sequence (DNA): TGTGCCAGCAGTCATGGACAGGGAGGATCCTATAATTCACCCCTCCACTTT. This encodes CASSHGQGGSYNSPLHF. The J gene is TRBJ1-6, the V gene TRBV6-6, with TRBD1 matching 8 bases. V shed 5 bases and J 1 base; nucleotides not matched to a gene: 7. The CDR3 runs 17 residues. From germline, CDR1 is MNHNY and CDR2 SVGAGI (reference sequence).

J is TRBJ2-7 and V is TRBV5-1, with D possibly matching TRBD1 (5 bases). This CDR3 has 14 amino acids. Per germline, CDR1 SGHRS and CDR2 YFSETQ. The V end was cut by 0 bases, the J end by 2 bases, with 9 bases between. The CDR3 region has the DNA TGCGCCAGCAGCTTGGAGACAGCTACCTACGAGCAGTACTTC. This codes for CASSLETATYEQYF. Using reference TRBV5-1 and TRBJ2-7 for the parts outside the CDR3, the full variable domain is KAGVTQTPRYLIKTRGQQVTLSCSPISGHRSVSWYQQTPGQGLQFLFEYFSETQRNKGNFPGRFSGRQFSNSRSEMNVSTLELGDSALYLCASSLETATYEQYFGPGTRLTVT.

V usage is TRBV3-1 (or the pseudogene TRBV3-2) and J usage is TRBJ1-6, with D possibly being TRBD1 (6 bases). The V end was cut by 4 bases, the J end by 7 bases, with 14 bases between. This CDR3 comprises 15 residues. Per germline, CDR1 LGHDT and CDR2 YNNKEL (reference sequence). For the CDR3, the DNA is TGTGCCAGCAGCCCAGTTAGGGGGAACAATTCACCCCTCCACTTT. This codes for CASSPVRGNNSPLHF.

The chain carries TRBV7-3 and TRBJ2-2, with D tentatively TRBD2 (6 bases). CDR3 length equals 14 residues. Trimming removed 5 bases from V and 7 bases from J, with 14 bases in between. CDR1 SGHTA and CDR2 FQGTGA come from the germline V gene. The CDR3 reads CASSVGTRNGELFF. CDR3 coding DNA: TGTGCCAGCAGCGTCGGGACTCGGAACGGGGAGCTGTTTTTT.

CDR3 DNA: TGTGCCAGCAGTTTAGGGCTAGATGGTGAGCAGTTCTTC. Its protein product is CASSLGLDGEQFF. The chain is built from TRBV12-3 or TRBV12-4 and TRBJ2-1; D remains ambiguous. V gave up 1 base and J gave up 9 bases, with 10 bases separating them. The CDR3 extends over 13 amino acids.

The rearrangement links TRBV18 to TRBJ1-6; 10 positions match TRBD1. After removal of 4 bases from V and 8 bases from J, the junction contained 8 bases not matched to a gene. Per germline, CDR1 KGHSH and CDR2 LQKENI. This CDR3 region has 16 residues. Written as DNA, the CDR3 is TGTGCCAGCTCACGCGCCGGGACAGGGGTATATTCACCCCTCCACTTT. This sequence encodes CASSRAGTGVYSPLHF.

This clone was seen just once. For the CDR3, the DNA is TGTGCCAGCAGTTACGGGGGGGAGACTGAAGCTTTCTTT. The encoded protein is CASSYGGETEAFF. V gene TRBV6-2 or TRBV6-3 combines with J gene TRBJ1-1; the D gene is possibly TRBD1 (5 bases). The V end lost 2 bases, the J end lost 5 bases, and 9 bases lay between the germline ends. The CDR3 loop spans 13 amino acids. CDR1 MNHEY and CDR2 SVGEGT come from the germline V gene.

The gene calls are TRBV27 and TRBJ1-5, with D maybe TRBD1 (6 bases). Trimming shortened V by 8 bases and J by 2 bases, and 16 bases separated the two germline ends. Germline V CDR1 and CDR2: MNHEY, SMNVEV (reference sequence). The CDR3 length is 15 residues. The CDR3 protein is CASQRGQRGNQPQHF. The DNA of the CDR3 is TGTGCCAGCCAACGGGGGCAAAGGGGCAATCAGCCCCAGCATTTT.

The chain combines TRBV6-5 with TRBJ1-6; possibly TRBD1 for D (5 bases). Deletions cut 5 bases from V and 7 bases from J, with 12 bases between. CDR1 and CDR2 (germline): MNHEY, SVGAGI. The CDR3 extends over 14 amino acids. The CDR3 loop is CASSQGYSNSPLHF. DNA of the CDR3: TGTGCCAGCAGTCAGGGTTATTCGAATTCACCCCTCCACTTT.

This chain joins TRBV24-1 and TRBJ2-5; D is uncertain. The CDR3 has 16 amino acids. Trimming shortened V by 1 base and J by 1 base, and 12 bases separated the two germline ends. Germline V CDR1 and CDR2: KGHDR, SFDVKD. CDR3 sequence reads: CATSDLRSAGQETQYF. The CDR3 coding sequence is TGTGCCACCAGTGATTTACGCTCGGCAGGCCAAGAGACCCAGTACTTC.

This clone appeared once. The genes are TRBV6-5 and TRBJ2-2, with TRBD1 matching 10 bases. J gave up 4 bases and V 6 bases, and 5 bases lay outside the gene matches. The germline CDR1 and CDR2 sequences are MNHEY and SVGAGI. The CDR3 is made up of 15 amino acids. DNA of the CDR3: TGTGCCAGCAGGTTGACAGGGGGCGGCACCGGGGAGCTGTTTTTT. Translating it yields CASRLTGGGTGELFF.

The genes are TRBV3-1 (or the pseudogene TRBV3-2) and TRBJ2-5, with D tentatively TRBD2 (6 bases). Germline assignment: CDR1 LGHDT and CDR2 YNNKEL (reference sequence). The CDR3 runs to 14 residues. Trimming pared 4 bases from V and 7 bases from J, leaving 16 bases between. CDR3 sequence: CASSPTGGLVTQYF. The CDR3, as DNA: TGTGCCAGCAGCCCAACTGGAGGGTTAGTGACCCAGTACTTC.

The V call is TRBV9, the J call TRBJ1-6; the D is unclear. The germline gives CDR1 SGDLS, CDR2 YYNGEE. The CDR3 is 15 amino acids. V lost 0 bases and J lost 6, with 10 bases in between. CDR3 bases: TGTGCCAGCAGCGTAGATAGCGTCTTTAATTCACCCCTCCACTTT. As protein: CASSVDSVFNSPLHF.

V is TRBV28 and J is TRBJ2-5; D uncertain. CDR1 and CDR2 from the germline V gene are MDHEN and SYDVKM. V was cut by 9 bases and J by 2 bases, with 10 bases left in between. This CDR3 contains 12 residues. The CDR3 loop is CASQTLQETQYF. The CDR3, as DNA: TGTGCCAGTCAGACACTACAAGAGACCCAGTACTTC.

The genes are TRBV5-5 and TRBJ1-1; no clear D gene. The V gene's germline CDR1 is SGHKS and CDR2 YYEKEE (reference sequence). V was clipped by 0 bases and J by 0 bases, with 9 bases between them. This CDR3 spans 15 amino acids. The CDR3 region is CASSLGHNMNTEAFF. In DNA form, the CDR3 reads TGTGCCAGCAGCTTGGGACATAACATGAACACTGAAGCTTTCTTT.

The V call is TRBV6-4, the J call TRBJ2-3; 11 bases are a match to TRBD1. The V segment lost 5 bases and the J segment 4 bases; nucleotides outside the gene matches: 5. This CDR3 comprises 15 residues. Germline-derived CDR1 and CDR2 are MRHNA and SNTAGT. Here the CDR3 reads CASSTGQGASDTQYF. The CDR3 DNA follows: TGTGCCAGCAGTACCGGACAGGGGGCTTCAGATACGCAGTATTTT.